The 3 T cell receptor beta chains in this list originate from one sample, sequenced in a study of T cell changes during pregnancy in multiple sclerosis. Generated by immunoSEQ multiplex PCR, the TCRdb table keeps only in-frame clones and is missing some. In the table there are 65,000 to 95,000 clones, just over 90% of which are singletons. The sequencing here drew on peripheral blood, taken after pregnancy. These TCRs come from a female donor in good health, enrolled as a control in a pregnancy study.

The genes are TRBV18 and TRBJ1-4, with 7 bases lining up with TRBD1. Looked up from germline, CDR1 is KGHSH and CDR2 is LQKENI. Losses at the gene ends were 0 bases for V and 5 bases for J; bases not matched to a gene: 6. The CDR3 is 16 amino acids. The CDR3 DNA reads as TGTGCCAGCTCACCACCCCACGGACAGGAAAATGAAAAACTGTTTTTT. As protein: CASSPPHGQENEKLFF. Full variable domain (outside the CDR3, taken from reference TRBV18 and TRBJ1-4): NAGVMQNPRHLVRRRGQEARLRCSPMKGHSHVYWYRQLPEEGLKFMVYLQKENIIDESGMPKERFSAEFPKEGPSILRIQQVVRGDSAAYFCASSPPHGQENEKLFFGSGTQLSVL.

This rearrangement joins TRBV4-2 to TRBJ2-7; 7 positions match TRBD1. The V segment lost 0 bases and the J segment 2 bases; nucleotides outside the gene matches: 10. CDR3 length: 17 residues. The germline V gene has CDR1 LGHNA and CDR2 YNFKEQ. The chain's CDR3 is CASSQDTLTQGAYEQYF. The CDR3 DNA reads TGTGCCAGCAGCCAAGATACTCTCACCCAGGGGGCCTACGAGCAGTACTTC.

The chain combines TRBV7-9 with TRBJ2-3, with a tentative D call TRBD1 (6 bases). CDR1 and CDR2 from the germline V gene are SEHNR and FQNEAQ (reference sequence). With 4 bases removed from V and 2 bases from J, the gap between germline ends came to 13 bases. The CDR3 runs 15 residues. The CDR3 bases are TGTGCCAGCAGCTCAAGGGGGTATGACACAGATACGCAGTATTTT. Protein sequence: CASSSRGYDTDTQYF. Using reference TRBV7-9 and TRBJ2-3 for the parts outside the CDR3, the full variable domain is DTGVSQNPRHKITKRGQNVTFRCDPISEHNRLYWYRQTLGQGPEFLTYFQNEAQLEKSRLLSDRFSAERPKGSFSTLEIQRTEQGDSAMYLCASSSRGYDTDTQYFGPGTRLTVL.